The T cell receptor beta chain described here comes from a study of response to subunit inactivated influenza vaccine. Findings of the study overall: It was suggested by the authors that few new T cells are recruited by each seasonal influenza vaccination.

V was clipped by 3 bases and J by 7 bases; unmatched bases: 5. Germline V gives CDR1 SGHDT, CDR2 YYEEEE. This CDR3 region has 14 residues. Many counts were recorded for this clonotype. Its target is not known. MiXCR, applied by TCRdb to the RT-PCR reads, yields one record per CDR3 protein. The data hold just under 250,000 distinct CDR3 sequences, with more than 9% observed a single time. The sample here was non-naive T cells sorted from PBMCs, taken 14 to 15 days before vaccination. The sequence was collected from a man aged 45-60 years who received an inactivated influenza vaccine. The chain combines TRBV5-6 with TRBJ1-5; the match to TRBD1 covers 9 bases. The CDR3 sequence: CASSYRQGVQPQHF. The CDR3 nucleotides are TGTGCCAGCAGCTATCGACAGGGGGTCCAGCCCCAGCATTTT. The entire variable domain, with the rest obtained from reference TRBV5-6 and TRBJ1-5, is as follows: DAGVTQSPTHLIKTRGQQVTLRCSPKSGHDTVSWYQQALGQGPQFIFQYYEEEERQRGNFPDRFSGHQFPNYSSELNVNALLLGDSALYLCASSYRQGVQPQHFGDGTRLSIL.